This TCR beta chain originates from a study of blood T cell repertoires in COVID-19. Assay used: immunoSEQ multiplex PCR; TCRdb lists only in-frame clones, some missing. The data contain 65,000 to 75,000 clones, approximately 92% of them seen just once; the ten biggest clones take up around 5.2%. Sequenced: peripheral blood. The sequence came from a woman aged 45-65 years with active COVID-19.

The CDR3 loop reads CASSPTGKGNQPQHF. Here the CDR3 DNA reads TGTGCCAGCAGCCCGACAGGGAAGGGCAATCAGCCCCAGCATTTT. The chain joins TRBV7-9 to TRBJ1-5; TRBD1 matches 7 bases. Germline V gene sequence: CDR1 SEHNR, CDR2 FQNEAQ (reference sequence). The trim removed 5 bases at V and 2 bases at J, leaving 6 bases unmatched. The CDR3 sequence is 15 residues long.